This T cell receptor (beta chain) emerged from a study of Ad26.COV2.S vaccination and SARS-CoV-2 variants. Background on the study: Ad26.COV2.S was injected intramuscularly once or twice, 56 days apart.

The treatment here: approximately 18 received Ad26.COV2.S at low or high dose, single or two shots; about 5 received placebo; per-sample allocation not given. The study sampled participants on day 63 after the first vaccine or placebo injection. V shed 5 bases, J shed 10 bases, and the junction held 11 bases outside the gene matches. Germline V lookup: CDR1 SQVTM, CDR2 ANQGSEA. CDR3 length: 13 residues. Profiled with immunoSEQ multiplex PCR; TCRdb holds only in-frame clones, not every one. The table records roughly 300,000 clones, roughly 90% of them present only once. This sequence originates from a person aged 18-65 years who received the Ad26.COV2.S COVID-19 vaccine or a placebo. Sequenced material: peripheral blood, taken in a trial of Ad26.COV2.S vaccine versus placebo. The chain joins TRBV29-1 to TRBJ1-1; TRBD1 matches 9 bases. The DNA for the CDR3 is TGCAGCGTTCCAGGGACAGGGACGTTGAGAGCTTTCTTT. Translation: CSVPGTGTLRAFF.